The T cell receptor (beta chain) described here comes from a study of shared clonotypes between healthy human individuals. Assay used: immunoSEQ multiplex PCR; TCRdb lists only in-frame clones, some missing. This repertoire shows about 2 million clones, about 94% found once; its top ten account for around 1.1%. Naivety among CD8 cells was defined by CD45RO negativity and positive CCR7 selection, thereby excluding terminally differentiated effector memory CD45RA+ cells. V gave up 0 bases and J gave up 2 bases, with 7 bases separating them. This CDR3 has 14 residues. CDR1 and CDR2 (germline): SGHAT, FQNNGV.

The chain has TRBV11-2 and TRBJ2-5; D gene unclear. The receptor comes from a man younger than 30 in good health. The specimen sequenced was naive CD8+ T cells sorted from blood. CDR3 protein: CASSLEAAQETQYF. CDR3 DNA: TGTGCCAGCAGCTTAGAGGCAGCTCAAGAGACCCAGTACTTC.